The 25 T cell receptor beta chains presented below share a single source sample, sequenced in a study of cytomegalovirus exposure and HLA in healthy donors. The repertoire was sequenced with immunoSEQ multiplex PCR; TCRdb's copy has only in-frame clones and lacks some. The sample holds around 220,000 clones, 85% to 90% seen once. Sequenced input: PBMCs. Source of these receptors: a woman between 18 and 30 years old in good health and CMV-seronegative.

CDR3 residues: CASRRIQGIKGEQYF. The CDR3 DNA reads TGTGCCAGCAGGCGTATCCAGGGGATTAAGGGCGAGCAGTACTTC. The chain employs TRBV6-6 and TRBJ2-7; maybe TRBD1 (6 bases). The CDR3 contains 15 residues. Germline loops: CDR1 MNHNY, CDR2 SVGAGI (reference sequence). V lost 6 bases to trimming and J lost 6 bases, with 21 bases between them.

The rearrangement links TRBV9 to TRBJ2-1; a weak D match, TRBD2 (5 bases). The V end was cut by 4 bases, the J end by 5 bases, with 16 bases between. There are 15 residues in the CDR3. Per the germline V gene, CDR1 is SGDLS and CDR2 is YYNGEE. The CDR3 reads CASSPNMWGDNEQFF. As DNA, the CDR3 is TGTGCCAGCAGCCCCAACATGTGGGGAGACAATGAGCAGTTCTTC. The full variable domain, rest sourced from reference TRBV9 and TRBJ2-1, is DSGVTQTPKHLITATGQRVTLRCSPRSGDLSVYWYQQSLDQGLQFLIQYYNGEERAKGNILERFSAQQFPDLHSELNLSSLELGDSALYFCASSPNMWGDNEQFFGPGTRLTVL.

The rearrangement joins TRBV6-6 to TRBJ2-5, with 8 bases identical to TRBD1. The CDR3 spans 16 residues. The germline V gene encodes CDR1 MNHNY and CDR2 SVGAGI (reference sequence). V gave up 2 bases and J gave up 0 bases; unmatched junction bases: 5. The CDR3 is CASSYRPDRDQETQYF. The CDR3 nucleotides read TGTGCCAGCAGTTACCGTCCGGACAGGGACCAAGAGACCCAGTACTTC.

This clone was seen more than once but under ten times. This chain joins TRBV2 and TRBJ2-7, with D perhaps TRBD2 (6 bases). Trimming took 7 bases from V and 7 from J, leaving 14 bases between them. Germline lookup yields CDR1 SNHLY and CDR2 FYNNEI. The CDR3 spans 12 residues. CDR3 coding DNA: TGTGCCAGCACCAGACTAGTACCGGAGCAGTACTTC. Translated: CASTRLVPEQYF.

V usage is TRBV30 and J usage is TRBJ2-2; 14 bases agree with TRBD2. V shed 0 bases, J shed 5 bases, and the junction held 2 bases outside the gene matches. This CDR3 comprises 16 residues. Germline values: CDR1 GTSNPN, CDR2 SVGIG (reference sequence). CDR3 DNA: TGTGCCTGGAGTGTGAGACTAGCGGGAGGGACCGGGGAGCTGTTTTTT. Translation gives CAWSVRLAGGTGELFF.

CDR3 sequence reads: CASSGAGGPYEQFF. The CDR3 DNA follows: TGTGCCAGCAGCGGAGCGGGAGGGCCATATGAGCAGTTCTTC. The chain joins TRBV27 to TRBJ2-1, with 10 bases lining up with TRBD2. This CDR3 contains 14 residues. The germline gives CDR1 MNHEY, CDR2 SMNVEV (reference sequence). V was pared by 6 bases and J by 8 bases, with 7 bases of the junction left unmatched.

The rearrangement joins TRBV5-1 to TRBJ2-2; D not certain. V lost 4 bases and J lost 0, with 4 bases in between. This CDR3 is 13 amino acids long. CDR1 is SGHRS, CDR2 YFSETQ, per germline. CDR3 DNA: TGCGCCAGCAGCCTCGCGAACACCGGGGAGCTGTTTTTT. Its protein is CASSLANTGELFF.

In this sample, this clone turned up once. The chain recombines TRBV7-8 with TRBJ2-1; TRBD2 matches 10 bases. The CDR3 is 15 residues long. The germline gives CDR1 SGHVS, CDR2 FQNEAQ. Germline trimming cut 5 bases from V and 3 bases from J; bases unmatched to any gene: 4. The CDR3 loop is CASSLGLADYNEQFF. CDR3 bases: TGTGCCAGCAGCCTTGGACTAGCGGACTACAATGAGCAGTTCTTC.

The chain employs TRBV6-6 and TRBJ2-2; TRBD2 is a possible D gene (7 bases). V lost 8 bases and J lost 4, with 11 bases in between. The CDR3 runs 13 residues. Germline V lookup: CDR1 MNHNY, CDR2 SVGAGI (reference sequence). The CDR3 spells CASLRGATGELFF. CDR3 in DNA: TGTGCCAGCCTCCGGGGGGCCACCGGGGAGCTGTTTTTT.

The V gene is TRBV2, the J gene TRBJ1-1; a possible D gene is TRBD1 (6 bases). The V gene's germline CDR1 is SNHLY and CDR2 FYNNEI. This CDR3 is built from 16 residues. V lost 1 base and J lost 6, with 18 bases in between. The CDR3 here is CASSEEGGSPGAEAFF. Here the CDR3 DNA reads TGTGCCAGCAGTGAAGAAGGGGGATCACCAGGCGCTGAAGCTTTCTTT.

The V gene is TRBV5-1, the J gene TRBJ2-1, with TRBD2 matching 13 bases. Germline V CDR1 and CDR2: SGHRS, YFSETQ. This CDR3 is built from 15 residues. With V trimmed by 5 bases and J by 5 bases, 4 bases remained unmatched. The CDR3 loop reads CASRLAGGPNNEQFF. The CDR3 coding sequence is TGCGCCAGCAGACTAGCGGGAGGGCCTAACAATGAGCAGTTCTTC. The full variable domain, with the rest looked up from reference TRBV5-1 and TRBJ2-1, is KAGVTQTPRYLIKTRGQQVTLSCSPISGHRSVSWYQQTPGQGLQFLFEYFSETQRNKGNFPGRFSGRQFSNSRSEMNVSTLELGDSALYLCASRLAGGPNNEQFFGPGTRLTVL.

This chain links TRBV4-3 with TRBJ2-3, with 11 bases matching TRBD2. CDR3 size: 16 residues. Per the germline V gene, CDR1 is LGHNA and CDR2 is YSLEER. With V trimmed by 3 bases and J by 4 bases, 6 bases remained unmatched. Here the CDR3 reads CASSQELAGAPDTQYF. The CDR3 region has the DNA TGCGCCAGCAGCCAGGAACTAGCGGGAGCTCCAGATACGCAGTATTTT.

V gene TRBV28 combines with J gene TRBJ2-7, with unresolved D. Germline lookup yields CDR1 MDHEN and CDR2 SYDVKM. The V gene lost 2 bases and the J gene lost 2 bases, with 10 bases spanning the gap. The CDR3 is 14 amino acids. The CDR3 region has the DNA TGTGCCAGCAGTTTACGGCTAGTCCCCTACGAGCAGTACTTC. It yields the protein CASSLRLVPYEQYF.

The rearrangement links TRBV27 to TRBJ2-3; D not certain. CDR3 size: 14 residues. Germline V gene sequence: CDR1 MNHEY, CDR2 SMNVEV (reference sequence). V was cut by 4 bases and J by 3 bases, with 11 bases left in between. The CDR3: CASSSEYLTDTQYF. Here the CDR3 DNA reads TGTGCCAGCAGTTCCGAGTATCTTACAGATACGCAGTATTTT.

The chain employs TRBV7-2 and TRBJ2-1, with D possibly TRBD2 on 5 matching bases. The V end was cut by 1 base, the J end by 3 bases, with 7 bases between. From germline, CDR1 is SGHTA and CDR2 FQGNSA. The length of the CDR3 is 14 residues. This CDR3 reads CASSLESGYNEQFF. The CDR3 nucleotides are TGTGCCAGCAGCTTAGAAAGCGGCTACAATGAGCAGTTCTTC. The entire variable domain, with the rest obtained from reference TRBV7-2 and TRBJ2-1, is as follows: GAGVSQSPSNKVTEKGKDVELRCDPISGHTALYWYRQSLGQGLEFLIYFQGNSAPDKSGLPSDRFSAERTGGSVSTLTIQRTQQEDSAVYLCASSLESGYNEQFFGPGTRLTVL.

The rearrangement uses TRBV2 and TRBJ2-5; the D gene is possibly TRBD1 (6 bases). The germline V and J ends were trimmed by 6 bases and 4 bases, with 15 bases remaining between them. CDR3 length equals 14 residues. The germline gives CDR1 SNHLY, CDR2 FYNNEI. This CDR3 is CASRGGPHGETQYF. DNA of the CDR3: TGTGCCAGCAGAGGGGGTCCACATGGAGAGACCCAGTACTTC.

The chain employs TRBV30 and TRBJ1-2, with a weak D call TRBD1 (6 bases). CDR1 and CDR2 (germline): GTSNPN, SVGIG (reference sequence). The V and J ends lost 3 bases and 8 bases respectively, with 13 bases between them. This CDR3 region has 12 residues. CDR3 in DNA: TGTGCCTGGAGGAGGGGGTTGAGGGGCTACACCTTC. The encoded protein is CAWRRGLRGYTF.

The chain links TRBV2 to TRBJ1-2; 7 bases are shared with TRBD1. Trimming removed 6 bases from V and 5 bases from J; junction bases left unmatched: 12. CDR3 size: 15 residues. Germline V gene lookup returns CDR1 SNHLY and CDR2 FYNNEI. The CDR3 sequence is CASSADRARWYGYTF. Written as DNA, the CDR3 is TGTGCCAGCAGCGCCGACAGGGCTAGGTGGTATGGCTACACCTTC.

This chain links TRBV6-5 with TRBJ2-1; 13 nucleotides align to TRBD2. CDR1 MNHEY and CDR2 SVGAGI come from the germline V gene. The CDR3 length is 15 residues. Unmatched junction bases numbered 8, after V lost 6 bases and J lost 9 bases. CDR3 residues: CASRLTSGRAGEQFF. The DNA of the CDR3 is TGTGCCAGCAGGCTCACTAGCGGGAGGGCCGGTGAGCAGTTCTTC.

This chain links TRBV7-9 with TRBJ2-7; TRBD2 is a possible D gene (6 bases). V dropped 5 bases and J dropped 2 bases, with 19 bases sitting between them. Germline V gene lookup returns CDR1 SEHNR and CDR2 FQNEAQ (reference sequence). The CDR3 spans 16 residues. The CDR3 here is CASSHSLAQMTYEQYF. DNA of the CDR3: TGTGCCAGCAGCCACAGTCTAGCGCAGATGACCTACGAGCAGTACTTC.

V usage is TRBV6-5 and J usage is TRBJ2-7, with TRBD2 as a possible D gene (5 bases). The germline V gene has CDR1 MNHEY and CDR2 SVGAGI. This CDR3 has 12 amino acids. The ends were cut back, 5 bases at V and 2 bases at J, with 7 bases in the middle. The CDR3 nucleotides read TGTGCCAGCAGTGCCGGGACCTACGAGCAGTACTTC. It encodes CASSAGTYEQYF.

This clone appeared once. The chain recombines TRBV4-1 with TRBJ2-6; TRBD1 matches at 8 bases. The germline V gene encodes CDR1 MGHRA and CDR2 YSYEKL. The CDR3 totals 16 residues. Trimming cost V 10 bases and J 0 bases; bases outside gene matches: 8. The CDR3 DNA reads TGCGCCACCTCCGGGACAGGCGGCTCTGGGGCCAACGTCCTGACTTTC. Translated, it gives CATSGTGGSGANVLTF.

Only one count was recorded for this clone. The chain employs TRBV4-1 and TRBJ1-1, with a weak D call TRBD1 (6 bases). CDR1 and CDR2 (germline): MGHRA, YSYEKL. V gave up 3 bases and J gave up 1 base, with 12 bases separating them. The CDR3 covers 15 residues. Here the CDR3 reads CASSHFQGKNTEAFF. DNA for the CDR3: TGCGCCAGCAGCCACTTCCAGGGGAAGAACACTGAAGCTTTCTTT.

This chain links TRBV6-1 with TRBJ2-1; TRBD2 matches at 8 bases. Germline lookup yields CDR1 MNHNS and CDR2 SASEGT. The V gene end was trimmed by 5 bases and the J gene end by 3 bases; junction bases not matched to a gene: 0. The CDR3 is made up of 13 amino acids. The CDR3 DNA is TGTGCCAGCAGTAGCGGGAGCTACAATGAGCAGTTCTTC. Amino acids: CASSSGSYNEQFF.

J is TRBJ2-2 and V is TRBV27; 9 nucleotides agree with TRBD2. The CDR3 spans 16 residues. Unmatched junction bases numbered 8, after V lost 2 bases and J lost 7 bases. Germline assignment: CDR1 MNHEY and CDR2 SMNVEV (reference sequence). The CDR3, as DNA: TGTGCCAGCAGTTTAGCGGGAGGGCCTGGGGTCGGGGAGCTGTTTTTT. It codes for CASSLAGGPGVGELFF.